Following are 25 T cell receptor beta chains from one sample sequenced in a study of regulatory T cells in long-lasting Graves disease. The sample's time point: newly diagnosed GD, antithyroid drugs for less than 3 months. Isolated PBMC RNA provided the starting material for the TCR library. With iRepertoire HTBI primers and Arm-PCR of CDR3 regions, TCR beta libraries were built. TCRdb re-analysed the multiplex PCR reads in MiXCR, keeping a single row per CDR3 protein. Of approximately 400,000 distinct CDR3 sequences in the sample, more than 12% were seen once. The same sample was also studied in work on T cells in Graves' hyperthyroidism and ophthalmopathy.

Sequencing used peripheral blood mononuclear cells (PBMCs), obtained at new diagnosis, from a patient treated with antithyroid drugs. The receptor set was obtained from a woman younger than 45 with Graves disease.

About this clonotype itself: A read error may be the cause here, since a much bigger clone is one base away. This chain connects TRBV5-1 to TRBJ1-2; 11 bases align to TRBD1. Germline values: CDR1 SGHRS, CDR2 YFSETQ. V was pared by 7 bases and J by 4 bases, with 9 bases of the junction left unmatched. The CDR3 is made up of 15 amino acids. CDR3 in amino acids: CASGPGQGASYGYTF. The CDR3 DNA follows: TGCGCCAGCGGCCCCGGACAGGGGGCGTCCTATGGCTACACCTTC. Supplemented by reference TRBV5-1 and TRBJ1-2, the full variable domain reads KAGVTQTPRYLIKTRGQQVTLSCSPISGHRSVSWYQQTPGQGLQFLFEYFSETQRNKGNFPGRFSGRQFSNSRSEMNVSTLELGDSALYLCASGPGQGASYGYTFGSGTRLTVV.

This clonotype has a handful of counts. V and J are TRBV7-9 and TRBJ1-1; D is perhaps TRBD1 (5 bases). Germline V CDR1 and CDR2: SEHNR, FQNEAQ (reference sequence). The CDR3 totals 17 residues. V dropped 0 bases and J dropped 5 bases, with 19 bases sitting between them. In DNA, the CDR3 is TGTGCCAGCAGCTTAGCGAGGGGCTTTGGGCTCATTACTGAAGCTTTCTTT. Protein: CASSLARGFGLITEAFF.

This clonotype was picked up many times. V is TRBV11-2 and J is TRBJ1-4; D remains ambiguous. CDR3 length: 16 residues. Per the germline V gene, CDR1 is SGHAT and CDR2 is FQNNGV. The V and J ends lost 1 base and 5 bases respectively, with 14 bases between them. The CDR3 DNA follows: TGTGCCAGCAGCTTAGTCATAGGACGGGCGAATGAAAAACTGTTTTTT. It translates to CASSLVIGRANEKLFF.

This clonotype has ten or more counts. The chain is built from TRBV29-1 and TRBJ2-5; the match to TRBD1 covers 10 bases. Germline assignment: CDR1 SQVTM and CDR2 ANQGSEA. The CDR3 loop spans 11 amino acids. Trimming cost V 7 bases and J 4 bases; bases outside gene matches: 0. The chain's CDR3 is CSGDRGETQYF. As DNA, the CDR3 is TGCAGCGGGGACAGGGGAGAGACCCAGTACTTC.

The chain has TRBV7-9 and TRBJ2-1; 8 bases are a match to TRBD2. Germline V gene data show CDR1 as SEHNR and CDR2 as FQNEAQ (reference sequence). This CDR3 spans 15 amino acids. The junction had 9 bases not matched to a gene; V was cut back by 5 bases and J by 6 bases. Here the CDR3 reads CASSRGTRGVNEQFF. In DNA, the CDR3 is TGTGCCAGCAGCCGAGGGACTAGAGGGGTCAATGAGCAGTTCTTC. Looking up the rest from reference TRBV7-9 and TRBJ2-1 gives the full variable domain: DTGVSQNPRHKITKRGQNVTFRCDPISEHNRLYWYRQTLGQGPEFLTYFQNEAQLEKSRLLSDRFSAERPKGSFSTLEIQRTEQGDSAMYLCASSRGTRGVNEQFFGPGTRLTVL.

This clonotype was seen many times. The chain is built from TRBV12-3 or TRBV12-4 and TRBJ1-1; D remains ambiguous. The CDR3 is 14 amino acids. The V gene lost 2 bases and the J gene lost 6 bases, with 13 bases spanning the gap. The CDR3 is CASSLQLGGAEAFF. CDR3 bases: TGTGCCAGCAGTTTACAACTGGGTGGGGCTGAAGCTTTCTTT.

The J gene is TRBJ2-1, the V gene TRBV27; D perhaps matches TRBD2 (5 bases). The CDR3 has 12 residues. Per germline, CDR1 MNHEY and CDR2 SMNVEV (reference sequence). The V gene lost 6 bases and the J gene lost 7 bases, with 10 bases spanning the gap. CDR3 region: CASSELENEQFF. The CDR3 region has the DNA TGTGCCAGCAGCGAACTAGAGAATGAGCAGTTCTTC.

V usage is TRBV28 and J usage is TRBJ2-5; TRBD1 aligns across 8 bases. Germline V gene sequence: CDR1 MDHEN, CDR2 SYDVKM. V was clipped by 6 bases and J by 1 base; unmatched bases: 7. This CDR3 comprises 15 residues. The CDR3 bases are TGTGCCAGCAGCCTTACCGGACAGGGCCAAGAGACCCAGTACTTC. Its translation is CASSLTGQGQETQYF.

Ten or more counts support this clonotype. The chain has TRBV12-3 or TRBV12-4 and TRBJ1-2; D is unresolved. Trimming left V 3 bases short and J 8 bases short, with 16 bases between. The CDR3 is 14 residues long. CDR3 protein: CASSLIGNPWGYTF. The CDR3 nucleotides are TGTGCCAGCAGTTTGATAGGGAATCCCTGGGGCTACACCTTC.

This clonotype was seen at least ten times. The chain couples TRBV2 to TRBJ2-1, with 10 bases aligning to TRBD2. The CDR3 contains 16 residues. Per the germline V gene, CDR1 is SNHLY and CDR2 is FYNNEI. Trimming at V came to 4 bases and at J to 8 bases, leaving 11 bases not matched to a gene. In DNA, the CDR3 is TGTGCCAGCAGTGCGTATAGCGGGAGGCCGGGGGATGAGCAGTTCTTC. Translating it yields CASSAYSGRPGDEQFF. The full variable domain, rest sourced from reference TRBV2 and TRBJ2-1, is EPEVTQTPSHQVTQMGQEVILRCVPISNHLYFYWYRQILGQKVEFLVSFYNNEISEKSEIFDDQFSVERPDGSNFTLKIRSTKLEDSAMYFCASSAYSGRPGDEQFFGPGTRLTVL.

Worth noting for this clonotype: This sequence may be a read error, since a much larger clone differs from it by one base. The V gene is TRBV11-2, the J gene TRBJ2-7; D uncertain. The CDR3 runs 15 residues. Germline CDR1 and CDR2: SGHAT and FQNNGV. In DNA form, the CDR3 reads TGTGCCAGCAGCTTAGCGAGGTCCAGCACCTACGAGCGGTACTTC. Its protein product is CASSLARSSTYERYF.

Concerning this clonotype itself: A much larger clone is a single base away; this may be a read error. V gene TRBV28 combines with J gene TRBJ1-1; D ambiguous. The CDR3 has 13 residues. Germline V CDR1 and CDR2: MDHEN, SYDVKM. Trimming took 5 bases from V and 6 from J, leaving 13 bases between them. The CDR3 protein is CASSRPQKAEAFF. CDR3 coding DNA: TGTGCCAGCAGTCGCCCACAGAAGGCTGAAGCTTTCTTT.

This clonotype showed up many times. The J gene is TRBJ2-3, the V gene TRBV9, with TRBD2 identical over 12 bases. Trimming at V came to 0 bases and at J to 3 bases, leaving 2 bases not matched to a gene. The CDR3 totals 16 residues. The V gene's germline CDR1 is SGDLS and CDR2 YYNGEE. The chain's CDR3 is CASSVGLAGVTDTQYF. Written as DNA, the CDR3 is TGTGCCAGCAGCGTAGGACTAGCGGGAGTTACAGATACGCAGTATTTT.

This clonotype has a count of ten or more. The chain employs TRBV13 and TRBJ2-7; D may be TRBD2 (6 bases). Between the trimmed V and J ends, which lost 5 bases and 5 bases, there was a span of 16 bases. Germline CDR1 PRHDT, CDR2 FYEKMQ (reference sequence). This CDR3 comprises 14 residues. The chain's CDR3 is CASSPDGRGDEQYF. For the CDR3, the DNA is TGTGCCAGCAGCCCCGACGGGCGCGGGGACGAGCAGTACTTC.

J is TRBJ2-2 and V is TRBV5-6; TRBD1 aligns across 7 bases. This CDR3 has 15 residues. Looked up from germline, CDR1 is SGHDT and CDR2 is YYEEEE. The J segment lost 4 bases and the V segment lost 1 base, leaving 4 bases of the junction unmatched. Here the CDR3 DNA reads TGTGCCAGCAGCTTGAAGGGGGCGGGCACCGGGGAGCTGTTTTTT. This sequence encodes CASSLKGAGTGELFF.

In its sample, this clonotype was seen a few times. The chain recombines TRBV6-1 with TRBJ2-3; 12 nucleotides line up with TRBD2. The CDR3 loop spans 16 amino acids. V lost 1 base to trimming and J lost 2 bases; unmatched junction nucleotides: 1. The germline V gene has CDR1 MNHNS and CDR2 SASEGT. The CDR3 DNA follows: TGTGCCAGCAGTGAAGGACTAGCGGGAGACACAGATACGCAGTATTTT. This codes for CASSEGLAGDTDTQYF.

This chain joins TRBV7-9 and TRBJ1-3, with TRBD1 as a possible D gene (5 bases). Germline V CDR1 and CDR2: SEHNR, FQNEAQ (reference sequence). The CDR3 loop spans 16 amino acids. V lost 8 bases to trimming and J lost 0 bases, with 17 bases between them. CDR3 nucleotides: TGTGCCAGCGAACCCAGGGAACTTCTCTCTGGAAACACCATATATTTT. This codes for CASEPRELLSGNTIYF.

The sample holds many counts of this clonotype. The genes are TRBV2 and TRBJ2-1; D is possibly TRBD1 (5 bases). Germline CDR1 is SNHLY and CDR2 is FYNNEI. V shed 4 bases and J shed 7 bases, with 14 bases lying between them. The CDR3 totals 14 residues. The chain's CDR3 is CASSAGSQGNEQFF. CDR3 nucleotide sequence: TGTGCCAGCAGTGCAGGCAGCCAGGGTAATGAGCAGTTCTTC.

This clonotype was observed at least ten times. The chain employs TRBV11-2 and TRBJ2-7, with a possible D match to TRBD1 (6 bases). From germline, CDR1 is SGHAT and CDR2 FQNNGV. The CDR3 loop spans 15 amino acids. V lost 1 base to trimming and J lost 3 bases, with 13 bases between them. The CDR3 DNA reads TGTGCCAGCAGCTTAGTTTCAAGGGGGATCTACGAGCAGTACTTC. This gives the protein CASSLVSRGIYEQYF.

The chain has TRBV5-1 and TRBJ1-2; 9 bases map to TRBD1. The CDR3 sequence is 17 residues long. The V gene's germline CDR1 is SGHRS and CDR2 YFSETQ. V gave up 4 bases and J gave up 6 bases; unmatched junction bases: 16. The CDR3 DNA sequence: TGCGCCAGCAGCCCGGACCTTGTGGGGGGACAGGGTAATGGCTACACCTTC. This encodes CASSPDLVGGQGNGYTF.

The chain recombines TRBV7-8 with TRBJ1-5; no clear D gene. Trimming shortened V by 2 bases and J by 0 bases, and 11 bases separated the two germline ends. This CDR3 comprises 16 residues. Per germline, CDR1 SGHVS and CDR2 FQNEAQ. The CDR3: CASSLSGRYSNQPQHF. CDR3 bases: TGTGCCAGCAGCTTATCGGGCAGATATAGCAATCAGCCCCAGCATTTT.

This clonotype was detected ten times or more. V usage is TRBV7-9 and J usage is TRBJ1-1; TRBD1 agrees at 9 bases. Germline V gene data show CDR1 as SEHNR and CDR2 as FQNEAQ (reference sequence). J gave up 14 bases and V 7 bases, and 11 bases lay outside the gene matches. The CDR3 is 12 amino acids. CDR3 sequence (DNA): TGTGCCAGCACTGCGAACAGGGGGCGCAGGTTCTTT. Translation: CASTANRGRRFF.

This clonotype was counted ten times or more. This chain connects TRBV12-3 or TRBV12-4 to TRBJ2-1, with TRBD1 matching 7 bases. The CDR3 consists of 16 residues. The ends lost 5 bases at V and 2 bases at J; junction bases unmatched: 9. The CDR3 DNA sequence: TGTGCCAGCAGTCTCCAGGGGACAGTCCCCTACAATGAGCAGTTCTTC. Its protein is CASSLQGTVPYNEQFF.

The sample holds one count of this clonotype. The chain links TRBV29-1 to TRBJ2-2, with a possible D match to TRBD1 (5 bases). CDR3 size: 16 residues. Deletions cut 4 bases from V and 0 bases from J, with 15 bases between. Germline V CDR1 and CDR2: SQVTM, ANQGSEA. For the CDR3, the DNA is TGCAGCGTTGTGGGGTCCCAGGGCACGAACACCGGGGAGCTGTTTTTT. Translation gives CSVVGSQGTNTGELFF.

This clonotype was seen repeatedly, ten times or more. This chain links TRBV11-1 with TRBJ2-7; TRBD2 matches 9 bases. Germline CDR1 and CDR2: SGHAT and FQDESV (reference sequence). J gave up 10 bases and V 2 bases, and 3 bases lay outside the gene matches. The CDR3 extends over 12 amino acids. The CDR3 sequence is CASSLPSGIQYF. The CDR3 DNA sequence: TGTGCCAGCAGCTTACCTAGCGGGATCCAGTACTTC. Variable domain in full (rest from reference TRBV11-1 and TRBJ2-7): EAEVAQSPRYKITEKSQAVAFWCDPISGHATLYWYRQILGQGPELLVQFQDESVVDDSQLPKDRFSAERLKGVDSTLKIQPAELGDSAMYLCASSLPSGIQYFGPGTRLTVT.